The clone carrying this T cell receptor (beta chain) was counted at least ten times. Antigen unknown. This entry is derived from a study of T cells after yellow fever vaccination. Study-wide findings and caveats: The appearance of a small share of clonotypes in both CD4 and CD8 compartments was observed. Weaker, the secondary response had a peak occurring faster, on day 5 versus 15. Booster samples showed a return of most primary-vaccination clones (around 96% CD4, approximately 88% CD8).

A 5'RACE template-switching step, the method used to make TCR cDNA, added a universal primer site and UMIs. A single record per CDR3 protein comes from TCRdb applying MiXCR to the 5' RACE reads. The sample yields 250,000 to 300,000 distinct CDR3 sequences, over 10% seen once. The germline V gene encodes CDR1 KGHSH and CDR2 LQKENI. The CDR3 spans 19 residues. J gave up 5 bases and V 3 bases, and 12 bases lay outside the gene matches. This sequence was found in a man younger than 45 who received the YFV17D yellow fever vaccine. Sample: CD4+ T cells sorted from PBMCs, taken 45 days after the yellow fever booster vaccination. The chain couples TRBV18 to TRBJ2-1; 14 bases align to TRBD2. CDR3 protein: CASSPFGTSGSRWDNEQFF. CDR3 DNA: TGTGCCAGCTCACCTTTTGGGACTAGCGGGAGTCGATGGGACAATGAGCAGTTCTTC. Full variable domain (remainder filled in from reference TRBV18 and TRBJ2-1): NAGVMQNPRHLVRRRGQEARLRCSPMKGHSHVYWYRQLPEEGLKFMVYLQKENIIDESGMPKERFSAEFPKEGPSILRIQQVVRGDSAAYFCASSPFGTSGSRWDNEQFFGPGTRLTVL.